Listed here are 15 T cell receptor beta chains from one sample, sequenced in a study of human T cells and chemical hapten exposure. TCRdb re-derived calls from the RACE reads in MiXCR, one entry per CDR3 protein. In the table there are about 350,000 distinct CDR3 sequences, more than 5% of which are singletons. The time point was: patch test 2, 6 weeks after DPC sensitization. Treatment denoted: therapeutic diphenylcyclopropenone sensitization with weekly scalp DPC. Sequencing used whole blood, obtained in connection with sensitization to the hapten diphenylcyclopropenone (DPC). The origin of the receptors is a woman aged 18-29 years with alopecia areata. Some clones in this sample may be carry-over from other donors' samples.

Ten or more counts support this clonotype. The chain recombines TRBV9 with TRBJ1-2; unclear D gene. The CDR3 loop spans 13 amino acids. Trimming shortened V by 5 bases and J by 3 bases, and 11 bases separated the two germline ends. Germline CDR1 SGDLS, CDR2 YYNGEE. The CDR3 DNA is TGTGCCAGCAGGGGCGAGTACGACTATGGCTACACCTTC. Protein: CASRGEYDYGYTF.

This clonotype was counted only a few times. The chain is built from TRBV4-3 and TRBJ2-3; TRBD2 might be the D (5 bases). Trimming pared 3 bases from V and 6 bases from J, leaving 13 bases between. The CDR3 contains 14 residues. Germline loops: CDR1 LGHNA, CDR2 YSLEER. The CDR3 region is CASSHRTGPDTQYF. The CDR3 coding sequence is TGCGCCAGCAGCCATCGGACTGGGCCGGATACGCAGTATTTT.

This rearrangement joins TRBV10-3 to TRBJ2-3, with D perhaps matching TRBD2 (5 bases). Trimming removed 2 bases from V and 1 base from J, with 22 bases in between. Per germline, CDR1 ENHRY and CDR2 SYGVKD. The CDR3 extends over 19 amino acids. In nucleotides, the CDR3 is TGTGCCATCAGTGAGAGTCGTATCCTAGCCGAGGTCCGCACAGATACGCAGTATTTT. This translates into CAISESRILAEVRTDTQYF.

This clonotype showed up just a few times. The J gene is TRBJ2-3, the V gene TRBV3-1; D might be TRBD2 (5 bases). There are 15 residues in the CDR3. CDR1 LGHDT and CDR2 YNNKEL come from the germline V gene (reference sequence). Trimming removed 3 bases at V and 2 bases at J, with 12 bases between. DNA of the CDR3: TGTGCCAGCAGCCAGATACTAGAAAACACAGATACGCAGTATTTT. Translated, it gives CASSQILENTDTQYF.

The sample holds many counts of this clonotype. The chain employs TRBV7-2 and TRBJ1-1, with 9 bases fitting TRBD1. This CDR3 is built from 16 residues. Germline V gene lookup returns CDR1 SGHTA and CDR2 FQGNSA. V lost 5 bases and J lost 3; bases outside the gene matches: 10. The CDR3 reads CASSHPRGQGDTEAFF. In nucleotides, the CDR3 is TGTGCCAGCAGCCATCCCAGGGGACAGGGAGACACTGAAGCTTTCTTT.

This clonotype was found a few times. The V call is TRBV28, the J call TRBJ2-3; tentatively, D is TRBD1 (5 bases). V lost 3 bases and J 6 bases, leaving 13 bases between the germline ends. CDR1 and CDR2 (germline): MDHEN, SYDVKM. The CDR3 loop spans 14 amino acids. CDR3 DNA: TGTGCCAGCAGTTTTATAGGGGCCTCCGATACGCAGTATTTT. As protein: CASSFIGASDTQYF.

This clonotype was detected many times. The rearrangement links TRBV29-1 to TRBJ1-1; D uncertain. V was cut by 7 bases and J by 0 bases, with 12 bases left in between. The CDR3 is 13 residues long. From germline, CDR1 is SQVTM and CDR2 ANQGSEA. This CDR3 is CSALTHLNTEAFF. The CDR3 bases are TGCAGCGCCCTTACTCACTTGAACACTGAAGCTTTCTTT.

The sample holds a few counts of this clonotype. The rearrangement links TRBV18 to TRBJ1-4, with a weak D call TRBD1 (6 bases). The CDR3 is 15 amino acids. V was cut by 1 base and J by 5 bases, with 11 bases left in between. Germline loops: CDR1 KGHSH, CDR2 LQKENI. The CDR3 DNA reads TGTGCCAGCTCACCACTTGGGGGCGGCAATGAAAAACTGTTTTTT. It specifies CASSPLGGGNEKLFF.

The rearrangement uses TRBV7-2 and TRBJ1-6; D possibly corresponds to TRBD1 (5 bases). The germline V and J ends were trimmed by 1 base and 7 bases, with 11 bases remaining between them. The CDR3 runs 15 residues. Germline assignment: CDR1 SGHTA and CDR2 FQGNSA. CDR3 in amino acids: CASSLGGVGNSPLHF. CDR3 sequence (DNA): TGTGCCAGCAGCTTAGGGGGGGTTGGCAATTCACCCCTCCACTTT.

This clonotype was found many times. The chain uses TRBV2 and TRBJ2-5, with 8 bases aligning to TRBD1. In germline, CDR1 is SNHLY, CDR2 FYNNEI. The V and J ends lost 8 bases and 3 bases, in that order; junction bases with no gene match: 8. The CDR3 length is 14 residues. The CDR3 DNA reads TGTGCCAGCCGTGCCGGACAGGGAGAAGAGACCCAGTACTTC. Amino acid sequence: CASRAGQGEETQYF.

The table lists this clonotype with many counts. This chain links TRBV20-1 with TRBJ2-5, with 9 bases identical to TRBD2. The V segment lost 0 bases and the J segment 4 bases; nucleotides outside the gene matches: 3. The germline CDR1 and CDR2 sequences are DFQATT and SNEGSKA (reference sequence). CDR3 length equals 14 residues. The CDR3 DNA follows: TGCAGTGCTAGAGAGGGCGGGGGGGCAGAGACCCAGTACTTC. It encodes CSAREGGGAETQYF.

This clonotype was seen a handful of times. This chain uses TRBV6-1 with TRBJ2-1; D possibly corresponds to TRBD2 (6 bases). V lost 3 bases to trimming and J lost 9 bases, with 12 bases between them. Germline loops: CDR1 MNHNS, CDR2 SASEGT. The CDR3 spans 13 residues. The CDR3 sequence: CASSDFLGGEQFF. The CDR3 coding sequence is TGTGCCAGCAGTGACTTTCTGGGGGGTGAGCAGTTCTTC.

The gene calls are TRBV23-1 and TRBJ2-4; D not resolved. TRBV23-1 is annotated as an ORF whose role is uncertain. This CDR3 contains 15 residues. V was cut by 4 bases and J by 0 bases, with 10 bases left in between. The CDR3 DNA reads TGCGCCAGCAGTCCCGGGCCGCTAGCCAAAAACATTCAGTACTTC. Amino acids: CASSPGPLAKNIQYF.

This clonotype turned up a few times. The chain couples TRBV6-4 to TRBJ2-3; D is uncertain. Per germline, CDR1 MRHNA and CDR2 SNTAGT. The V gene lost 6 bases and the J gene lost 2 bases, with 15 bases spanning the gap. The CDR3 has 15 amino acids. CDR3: CASREGGNPTDTQYF. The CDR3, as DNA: TGTGCCAGCAGAGAAGGCGGAAACCCCACAGATACGCAGTATTTT.

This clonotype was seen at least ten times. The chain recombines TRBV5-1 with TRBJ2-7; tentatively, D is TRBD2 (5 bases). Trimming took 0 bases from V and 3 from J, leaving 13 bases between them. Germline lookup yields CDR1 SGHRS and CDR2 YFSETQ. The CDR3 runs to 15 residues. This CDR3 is CASSLASAGHYEQYF. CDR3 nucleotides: TGCGCCAGCAGCTTGGCCAGCGCGGGCCACTACGAGCAGTACTTC.